The text below deals with one T cell receptor beta chain. Only in-frame clones appear in the TCRdb table, and some are missing; sequencing was by immunoSEQ multiplex PCR. The repertoire holds some 790,000 clones, with roughly 72% as singletons. This sample stems from a study of shared clonotypes between healthy human individuals. Study in general: Three plates each covered CD4 naive and memory; CD8 naive two, CD8 memory one.

Germline V CDR1 and CDR2: SGHTA, FQGNSA. Deletions cut 3 bases from V and 1 base from J, with 7 bases between. The CDR3 runs to 14 residues. The source material was memory CD4+ T cells sorted from blood. The subset is: CD45RA-negative fraction. This sequence was found in a woman in her thirties in good health. The chain joins TRBV7-2 to TRBJ2-1; tentatively, D is TRBD1 or TRBD2 (5 bases each). The CDR3 spells CASSLGESYNEQFF. CDR3 nucleotides: TGTGCCAGCAGCTTGGGGGAGTCCTACAATGAGCAGTTCTTC.